The 27 T cell receptor beta chains below come from one sample, sequenced in a study of human T cells and chemical hapten exposure. Regarding time point: patch test 1, 2 weeks after DPC sensitization. Indicated treatment: therapeutic diphenylcyclopropenone sensitization with weekly scalp DPC. MiXCR, run by TCRdb on the RACE reads, gives a single entry per CDR3 protein. This table has roughly 180,000 distinct CDR3 sequences, 20% to 25% appearing once. This specimen consisted of whole blood, obtained in connection with sensitization to the hapten diphenylcyclopropenone (DPC). Every receptor here comes from a woman between 50 and 59 years old with alopecia areata. Some clones in this sample may be carry-over from other donors' samples.

This clonotype was seen a handful of times. The chain has TRBV20-1 and TRBJ2-7; 7 nucleotides align to TRBD2. This CDR3 spans 14 amino acids. Trimming cost V 5 bases and J 3 bases; bases outside gene matches: 10. Germline lookup yields CDR1 DFQATT and CDR2 SNEGSKA (reference sequence). CDR3 in DNA: TGCAGTGCTCCCACGACTAGCCTATTCTACGAGCAGTACTTC. Residues: CSAPTTSLFYEQYF.

The chain employs TRBV29-1 and TRBJ2-5, with a weak D call TRBD1 (5 bases). Germline V gene data show CDR1 as SQVTM and CDR2 as ANQGSEA. This CDR3 has 12 residues. The V end was cut by 4 bases, the J end by 5 bases, with 11 bases between. CDR3 sequence (DNA): TGCAGCGTTGGGGGCTTGAGGGAGACCCAGTACTTC. Its translation: CSVGGLRETQYF.

The chain joins TRBV7-8 to TRBJ2-1, with a possible D match to TRBD2 (6 bases). V lost 5 bases and J 8 bases, leaving 19 bases between the germline ends. Germline CDR1 SGHVS, CDR2 FQNEAQ. The length of the CDR3 is 15 residues. Here the CDR3 DNA reads TGTGCCAGCAGCCCGGAGGGACGAGTTATGGATGAGCAGTTCTTC. The encoded protein is CASSPEGRVMDEQFF.

V usage is TRBV19 and J usage is TRBJ2-5; D remains ambiguous. Germline CDR1 is LNHDA and CDR2 is SQIVND (reference sequence). The CDR3 sequence is 13 residues long. Trimming cost V 5 bases and J 1 base, with 8 bases left between them. The CDR3 nucleotides read TGTGCCAGTAGTCTCCCAGGCCAAGAGACCCAGTACTTC. Protein product: CASSLPGQETQYF.

The chain uses TRBV9 and TRBJ2-7; 11 nucleotides align to TRBD2. Looked up from germline, CDR1 is SGDLS and CDR2 is YYNGEE. Unmatched junction bases numbered 3, after V lost 3 bases and J lost 4 bases. The CDR3 runs 14 residues. CDR3 nucleotides: TGTGCCAGCAGCGGAGGGACTAGCGGTTACGAGCAGTACTTC. It yields the protein CASSGGTSGYEQYF.

V gene TRBV5-1 combines with J gene TRBJ2-1; D gene ambiguous. The CDR3 spans 13 residues. V lost 2 bases and J lost 12, with 15 bases in between. Germline CDR1 and CDR2: SGHRS and YFSETQ. This CDR3 is CASSLHGPERQFF. The CDR3 DNA reads as TGCGCCAGCAGCTTACATGGGCCCGAGAGGCAGTTCTTC. The whole variable domain, remainder taken from reference TRBV5-1 and TRBJ2-1, is KAGVTQTPRYLIKTRGQQVTLSCSPISGHRSVSWYQQTPGQGLQFLFEYFSETQRNKGNFPGRFSGRQFSNSRSEMNVSTLELGDSALYLCASSLHGPERQFFGPGTRLTVL.

The table lists this clonotype with a few counts. This rearrangement joins TRBV4-1 to TRBJ2-1, with 7 bases that match TRBD1. Germline trimming cut 3 bases from V and 13 bases from J; bases unmatched to any gene: 6. Germline V gives CDR1 MGHRA, CDR2 YSYEKL. This CDR3 spans 12 amino acids. DNA of the CDR3: TGCGCCAGCAGCCATTACGGGACAGATCAGTTCTTC. This translates into CASSHYGTDQFF.

The J gene is TRBJ2-5, the V gene TRBV28, with D perhaps TRBD1 or TRBD2 (5 bases each). There are 14 residues in the CDR3. With 1 base removed from V and 4 bases from J, the gap between germline ends came to 10 bases. In germline, CDR1 is MDHEN, CDR2 SYDVKM. DNA for the CDR3: TGTGCCAGCAGTTTATCCGGGGCCCGAGAGACCCAGTACTTC. It encodes CASSLSGARETQYF.

The chain joins TRBV6-5 to TRBJ1-1; no clear D. CDR3 length equals 13 residues. Germline CDR1 and CDR2: MNHEY and SVGAGI. V lost 0 bases to trimming and J lost 6 bases, with 8 bases between them. The CDR3 sequence is CASSYSEGSEAFF. The DNA for the CDR3 is TGTGCCAGCAGTTACTCGGAAGGTTCTGAAGCTTTCTTT.

This clonotype was counted a few times. The chain uses TRBV20-1 and TRBJ2-1, with 11 bases fitting TRBD1. Germline CDR1 and CDR2: DFQATT and SNEGSKA (reference sequence). The CDR3 has 16 amino acids. Trimming at V came to 0 bases and at J to 4 bases, leaving 5 bases not matched to a gene. This CDR3 is CSARDLGQGAYNEQFF. The CDR3 DNA follows: TGCAGTGCTAGAGACCTTGGACAGGGGGCGTACAATGAGCAGTTCTTC.

This sequence joins TRBV29-1 and TRBJ2-1; 7 bases line up with TRBD2. The junction had 2 bases not matched to a gene; V was cut back by 1 base and J by 2 bases. Germline V CDR1 and CDR2: SQVTM, ANQGSEA. The CDR3 totals 14 residues. In DNA, the CDR3 is TGCAGCGTTGAAGGGACTAGAGCCTACAATGAGCAGTTCTTC. Translating gives CSVEGTRAYNEQFF.

V gene TRBV20-1 combines with J gene TRBJ2-7; TRBD2 aligns across 7 bases. Germline assignment: CDR1 DFQATT and CDR2 SNEGSKA (reference sequence). With V trimmed by 3 bases and J by 6 bases, 11 bases remained unmatched. There are 14 residues in the CDR3. Here the CDR3 reads CSAREAGPIGEQYF. As DNA, the CDR3 is TGCAGTGCTAGGGAAGCGGGACCGATCGGCGAGCAGTACTTC.

The J gene is TRBJ2-7, the V gene TRBV29-1; 7 positions agree with TRBD2. The CDR3 has 14 residues. CDR1 is SQVTM, CDR2 ANQGSEA, per germline. J lost 7 bases, V lost 7 bases, and 16 bases had no gene match. The CDR3 nucleotides read TGCAGCGCCCTCCCTTCCGCGGGAGTAGGGGAGCAGTACTTC. This codes for CSALPSAGVGEQYF.

The J gene is TRBJ1-1, the V gene TRBV5-1; D unclear. The CDR3 is 13 residues long. Trimming removed 0 bases at V and 9 bases at J, with 12 bases between. Per germline, CDR1 SGHRS and CDR2 YFSETQ. The DNA for the CDR3 is TGCGCCAGCAGCTTGGACGCCAGACCACAAGCTTTCTTT. This translates into CASSLDARPQAFF.

The rearrangement links TRBV4-2 to TRBJ1-5, with 9 bases that match TRBD1. V dropped 2 bases and J dropped 2; count of bases not matched to a gene: 4. The CDR3 is made up of 16 amino acids. Germline CDR1 reads LGHNA; CDR2 reads YNFKEQ. In DNA, the CDR3 is TGTGCCAGCAGCCAAACAGGGGGCCAGGGCAATCAGCCCCAGCATTTT. Its translation is CASSQTGGQGNQPQHF.

J is TRBJ2-5 and V is TRBV15; 7 bases agree with TRBD1. After removal of 0 bases from V and 2 bases from J, the junction contained 9 bases not matched to a gene. The CDR3 runs to 17 residues. The germline V gene encodes CDR1 LNHNV and CDR2 YYDKDF (reference sequence). In nucleotides, the CDR3 is TGTGCCACCAGCAGAGATCTCCCGACAGGGCATCAAGAGACCCAGTACTTC. Residues: CATSRDLPTGHQETQYF.

This clonotype has ten or more counts. The rearrangement joins TRBV4-2 to TRBJ2-3, with 12 bases aligning to TRBD2. The V gene end was trimmed by 4 bases and the J gene end by 6 bases; junction bases not matched to a gene: 5. CDR1 is LGHNA, CDR2 YNFKEQ, per germline. The CDR3 consists of 15 residues. The CDR3 loop is CASSLTSGRTDTQYF. The CDR3 coding sequence is TGTGCCAGCAGCCTGACTAGCGGGAGAACGGATACGCAGTATTTT.

This clonotype was seen a few times. This chain links TRBV27 with TRBJ2-1, with D possibly matching TRBD2 (5 bases). With 4 bases removed from V and 7 bases from J, the gap between germline ends came to 23 bases. The germline CDR1 and CDR2 sequences are MNHEY and SMNVEV (reference sequence). The CDR3 covers 17 residues. The CDR3 here is CASSWLGEEGFGNEQFF. The CDR3 nucleotides are TGTGCCAGCAGTTGGTTGGGTGAAGAGGGATTTGGGAATGAGCAGTTCTTC.

This clonotype has a handful of counts. V usage is TRBV29-1 and J usage is TRBJ1-1, with TRBD1 as a possible D gene (6 bases). The CDR3 has 13 residues. The germline gives CDR1 SQVTM, CDR2 ANQGSEA. Trimming took off 1 base at V and 5 bases at J, with 11 bases between the two ends. The CDR3 bases are TGCAGCGTTGAAGCACAGGGTTTTACTGAAGCTTTCTTT. It is translated as CSVEAQGFTEAFF.

The rearrangement joins TRBV5-1 to TRBJ1-4; 9 bases match TRBD1. CDR1 and CDR2 from the germline V gene are SGHRS and YFSETQ. With 7 bases clipped from V and 8 bases from J, the junction kept 9 bases outside the gene matches. This CDR3 comprises 14 residues. The chain's CDR3 is CASYYGTGNEKLFF. The CDR3 region has the DNA TGCGCCAGCTATTACGGGACAGGGAACGAAAAACTGTTTTTT.

The chain employs TRBV5-6 and TRBJ2-1, with 7 bases matching TRBD2. J gave up 6 bases and V 1 base, and 7 bases lay outside the gene matches. This CDR3 spans 15 amino acids. Germline V gives CDR1 SGHDT, CDR2 YYEEEE. The CDR3: CASSLQGGPSNEQFF. CDR3 bases: TGTGCCAGCAGCTTGCAGGGAGGGCCGAGCAATGAGCAGTTCTTC.

There are a few counts of this clonotype. The chain employs TRBV25-1 and TRBJ2-7, with D perhaps TRBD2 (5 bases). Looked up from germline, CDR1 is MGHDK and CDR2 is SYGVNS. The germline V and J ends were trimmed by 2 bases and 2 bases, with 10 bases remaining between them. The CDR3 is made up of 14 amino acids. The CDR3 reads CASSERHGAYEQYF. CDR3 sequence (DNA): TGTGCCAGCAGTGAAAGGCACGGGGCCTACGAGCAGTACTTC.

The rearrangement links TRBV7-9 to TRBJ2-1; no firm D call. The ends were cut back, 7 bases at V and 1 base at J, with 8 bases in the middle. There are 13 residues in the CDR3. Germline lookup yields CDR1 SEHNR and CDR2 FQNEAQ (reference sequence). The CDR3 DNA reads TGTGCCAGCAAGCCAGAGTCCTACAATGAGCAGTTCTTC. Encoded protein: CASKPESYNEQFF.

This chain links TRBV12-3 or TRBV12-4 with TRBJ2-7; 8 bases are shared with TRBD2. V shed 5 bases, J shed 3 bases, and the junction held 6 bases outside the gene matches. The CDR3 length is 14 residues. The CDR3 protein is CASSPSGSYYEQYF. The CDR3 region has the DNA TGTGCCAGCAGTCCCAGCGGGAGCTACTACGAGCAGTACTTC.

This clonotype was counted at least ten times. The V and J genes are TRBV9 and TRBJ2-1; 10 nucleotides line up with TRBD2. Germline CDR1 SGDLS, CDR2 YYNGEE. V lost 5 bases to trimming and J lost 9 bases; unmatched junction nucleotides: 8. This CDR3 has 14 amino acids. CDR3 amino acids: CASREGLAIGEQFF. The CDR3 DNA reads TGTGCCAGCAGAGAGGGACTAGCGATTGGTGAGCAGTTCTTC.

This clonotype was seen at least ten times. CDR3: CASRDFWDGDTQYF. Here the CDR3 DNA reads TGCGCCAGCAGGGACTTTTGGGACGGAGATACGCAGTATTTT. The rearrangement uses TRBV10-2 and TRBJ2-3; tentatively, D is TRBD1 or TRBD2 (5 bases each). Germline CDR1 WSHSY, CDR2 SAAADI. V shed 6 bases and J shed 5 bases, with 15 bases lying between them. CDR3 length: 14 residues.

In this sample, this clonotype turned up a few times. The chain links TRBV4-2 to TRBJ2-1; TRBD2 aligns across 7 bases. CDR3 length equals 18 residues. The germline V gene has CDR1 LGHNA and CDR2 YNFKEQ. V trimming: 0 bases; J trimming: 5 bases; junction bases outside the gene matches: 13. This chain's CDR3 is CASSQESLGLAANNEQFF. The CDR3 coding sequence is TGTGCCAGCAGCCAAGAATCGCTTGGGCTAGCGGCGAACAATGAGCAGTTCTTC.